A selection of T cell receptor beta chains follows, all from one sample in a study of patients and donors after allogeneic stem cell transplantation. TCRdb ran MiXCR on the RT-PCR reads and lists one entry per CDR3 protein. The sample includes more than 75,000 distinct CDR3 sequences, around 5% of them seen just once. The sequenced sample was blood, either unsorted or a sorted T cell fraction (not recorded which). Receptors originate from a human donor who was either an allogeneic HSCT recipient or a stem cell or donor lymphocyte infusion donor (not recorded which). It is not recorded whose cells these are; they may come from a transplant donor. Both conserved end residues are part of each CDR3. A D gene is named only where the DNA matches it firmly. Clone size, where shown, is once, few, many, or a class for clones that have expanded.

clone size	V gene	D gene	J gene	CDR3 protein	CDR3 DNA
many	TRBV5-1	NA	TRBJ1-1	CASSLGGNTEAFF	TGCGCCAGCAGCTTGGGGGGGAACACTGAAGCTTTCTTT
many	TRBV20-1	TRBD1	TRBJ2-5	CSARGTGYEGLQGAQYF	TGCAGTGCTAGGGGGACAGGGTATGAGGGCCTTCAAGGGGCCCAGTACTTC
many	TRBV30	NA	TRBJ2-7	CAWRGTTGRRFYEQYF	TGTGCCTGGAGGGGCACGACGGGAAGACGCTTCTACGAGCAGTACTTC
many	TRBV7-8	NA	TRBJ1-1	CASSTGNYARDINTEAFF	TGTGCCAGCAGCACCGGGAACTACGCCAGGGACATTAACACTGAAGCTTTCTTT
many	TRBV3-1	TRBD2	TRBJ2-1	CASSQERAGGGFYNEQFF	TGTGCCAGCAGCCAAGAGCGAGCGGGGGGTGGTTTCTACAATGAGCAGTTCTTC
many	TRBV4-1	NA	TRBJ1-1	CASSQPSRVNTEAFF	TGCGCCAGCAGCCAACCATCCCGGGTGAACACTGAAGCTTTCTTT
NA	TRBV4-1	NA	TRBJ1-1	CASSQVVRGKGSEAFF	TGCGCCAGCAGCCAAGTTGTTCGCGGGAAAGGGTCTGAAGCTTTCTTT
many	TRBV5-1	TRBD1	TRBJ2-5	CASSWGQSGETQYF	TGCGCCAGCAGCTGGGGACAGTCCGGGGAGACCCAGTACTTC
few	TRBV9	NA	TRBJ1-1	CASSAGLGPLRTEAFF	TGTGCCAGCAGCGCCGGACTGGGACCCCTCCGGACTGAAGCTTTCTTT
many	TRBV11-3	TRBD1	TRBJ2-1	CASTREQGVVNEQFF	TGTGCCAGCACCAGGGAACAGGGGGTTGTCAATGAGCAGTTCTTC